Listed below are T cell receptor beta chains from one sample, sequenced in a study of blood T cell repertoires in COVID-19. Clones were read by immunoSEQ multiplex PCR, and TCRdb kept only the in-frame ones, dropping some. Of 150,000 or so clones in the sample, approximately 82% were seen once. Sequenced: PBMCs or T cells enriched from blood (not recorded which). These receptor sequences come from a man aged 55 to 70 who had recovered from COVID-19. CDR3s include the opening cysteine and the closing phenylalanine or tryptophan. D genes are given only for firm matches. Clone size is stated in some rows and not others, as once, few, many or a class when expanded.

>TRBJ2-1|TRBD2|once|TRBV6-1
TGTGCCAGCAGTGTCCGACAGAGGGGAGGGTCCTACAATGAGCAGTTCTTC
CASSVRQRGGSYNEQFF
>TRBJ1-5|NA|NA|TRBV5-6
TGTGCCAGCAGCTTGGTGGGACAAGTTAATCAGCCCCAGCATTTT
CASSLVGQVNQPQHF
>TRBJ2-5|NA|NA|TRBV28
TGTGCCAGCAGTGGAGGGCCGGTTGAGACCCAGTACTTC
CASSGGPVETQYF
>TRBJ2-2|NA|NA|TRBV28
TGTGCCGGGGGGAGACGTGGGCCGGACGGGGAGCTGTTTTTT
CAGGRRGPDGELFF
>TRBJ1-1|NA|NA|TRBV7-2
TGTGCCAGCAGTCCGTTCGGGATCAACACTGAAGCTTTCTTT
CASSPFGINTEAFF
>TRBJ1-2|NA|NA|TRBV28
TGTGCCAGCAGCCCTGACAGTATGTATGGCTACACCTTC
CASSPDSMYGYTF
>TRBJ2-1|TRBD2|NA|TRBV7-3
TGTGCCAGCAGCTCCCGGACTAGCGGGGGCCACAATGAGCAGTTCTTC
CASSSRTSGGHNEQFF
>TRBJ2-7|NA|few|TRBV5-8
TGTGCCAGCAGCTTGGCTTTTATCGTCGAGCAGTACTTC
CASSLAFIVEQYF
>TRBJ1-2|NA|NA|TRBV7-2
TGTGCCAGCAGCTTATCTCGGGACACCAACTATGGCTACACCTTC
CASSLSRDTNYGYTF
>TRBJ1-5|TRBD1|NA|TRBV18
TGTGCCAGCTCACCAGGGACAGATCAGCCCCAGCATTTT
CASSPGTDQPQHF